Listed here are 17 T cell receptor beta chains from one sample, sequenced in a study of blood T cells in healthy people across ages. A second roughly 6 to 12 cycle PCR used barcoded and J-beta primers. In TCRdb, the 5' RACE reads were re-called with MiXCR into one record per CDR3 protein. The sample lists approximately 1.5 million distinct CDR3 sequences; around 35% were seen once. The sequenced material came from blood. The receptors were sampled from a woman in her twenties or thirties in good health.

This clonotype was counted a few times. The J gene is TRBJ1-1, the V gene TRBV7-3, with D unresolved. Trimming cost V 2 bases and J 1 base, with 11 bases left between them. Looked up from germline, CDR1 is SGHTA and CDR2 is FQGTGA. The CDR3 extends over 15 amino acids. The CDR3 loop is CASSLDTGANTEAFF. CDR3 DNA: TGTGCCAGCAGCTTAGATACCGGCGCGAACACTGAAGCTTTCTTT.

The CDR3 loop is CSARRGTSGGNEQFF. CDR3 sequence (DNA): TGCAGTGCTAGGAGAGGGACTAGCGGGGGTAATGAGCAGTTCTTC. The chain carries TRBV20-1 and TRBJ2-1; TRBD2 matches 14 bases. Germline V lookup: CDR1 DFQATT, CDR2 SNEGSKA (reference sequence). The junction had 5 bases not matched to a gene; V was cut back by 3 bases and J by 7 bases. The CDR3 spans 15 residues.

Ten or more counts support this clonotype. This rearrangement joins TRBV20-1 to TRBJ2-7; D call uncertain. The CDR3 has 13 amino acids. The V end was cut by 0 bases, the J end by 3 bases, with 9 bases between. The germline V gene has CDR1 DFQATT and CDR2 SNEGSKA (reference sequence). The CDR3 coding sequence is TGCAGTGCTAGAGATTTGCGGTACTACGAGCAGTACTTC. This translates into CSARDLRYYEQYF.

This clonotype was detected only a few times. The rearrangement uses TRBV28 and TRBJ2-5; TRBD1 agrees at 7 bases. The J call may be faulty, since TRBJ2-4 better matches the DNA end. CDR3 length: 14 amino acids. Germline V gene data show CDR1 as MDHEN and CDR2 as SYDVKM. In nucleotides, the CDR3 is TGTGCCAGCAGGACATCCGGGACAGTGGACATTCAGTACTTC. The encoded protein is CASRTSGTVDIQYF.

The chain combines TRBV30 with TRBJ1-1, with TRBD1 identical over 10 bases. The CDR3 extends over 14 amino acids. J lost 5 bases, V lost 0 bases, and 3 bases had no gene match. Germline values: CDR1 GTSNPN, CDR2 SVGIG (reference sequence). The CDR3 region is CAWSVGQGGTEAFF. The CDR3 coding sequence is TGTGCCTGGAGTGTCGGACAGGGGGGGACTGAAGCTTTCTTT.

This chain joins TRBV11-2 and TRBJ2-7; 8 nucleotides line up with TRBD1. The CDR3 runs 15 residues. Unmatched junction bases numbered 7, after V lost 4 bases and J lost 2 bases. Germline loops: CDR1 SGHAT, CDR2 FQNNGV. The CDR3 nucleotides are TGTGCCAGCAGCTCCCCGGGACAGGCGCCCTACGAGCAGTACTTC. Translating it yields CASSSPGQAPYEQYF.

The chain uses TRBV3-1 and TRBJ1-4, with a possible D match to TRBD1 (6 bases). V lost 1 base and J lost 10, with 16 bases in between. CDR1 is LGHDT and CDR2 is YNNKEL in the germline V gene (reference sequence). The CDR3 extends over 15 amino acids. In DNA form, the CDR3 reads TGTGCCAGCAGCCAAGCGGCGGGGGCCTCGGGAAAACTGTTTTTT. This translates into CASSQAAGASGKLFF.

The CDR3 DNA sequence: TGTGCCAGCAGCAATTCCGCTCTTGGGACTAACTATGGCTACACCTTC. This sequence encodes CASSNSALGTNYGYTF. The rearrangement links TRBV7-2 to TRBJ1-2, with D unclear. This CDR3 is built from 16 residues. Per germline, CDR1 SGHTA and CDR2 FQGNSA. The germline V and J ends were trimmed by 5 bases and 0 bases, with 16 bases remaining between them.

This clonotype was picked up a small number of times. This rearrangement joins TRBV27 to TRBJ1-1; unclear D gene. In germline, CDR1 is MNHEY, CDR2 SMNVEV (reference sequence). The CDR3 totals 14 residues. V was trimmed by 7 bases and J by 1 base, leaving 13 bases between them. CDR3 in DNA: TGTGCCAGCAATATGTTGGGCCAGAACACTGAAGCTTTCTTT. The encoded protein is CASNMLGQNTEAFF.

The V call is TRBV29-1, the J call TRBJ2-3, with D unresolved. The CDR3 has 14 amino acids. Germline CDR1 SQVTM, CDR2 ANQGSEA. The V end lost 3 bases, the J end lost 2 bases, and 12 bases lay between the germline ends. CDR3 nucleotide sequence: TGCAGCGTTGATCAGCCCTTTCCCACAGATACGCAGTATTTT. It encodes CSVDQPFPTDTQYF.

This chain links TRBV28 with TRBJ2-7; D is unresolved. CDR3 length: 14 residues. In germline, CDR1 is MDHEN, CDR2 SYDVKM. Trimming stripped 3 bases from V and 4 bases from J, with 13 bases between. DNA for the CDR3: TGTGCCAGCAGTTTCGAGACTTCGAGATACGAGCAGTACTTC. This encodes CASSFETSRYEQYF. The complete variable domain, with remaining parts taken from reference TRBV28 and TRBJ2-7, reads DVKVTQSSRYLVKRTGEKVFLECVQDMDHENMFWYRQDPGLGLRLIYFSYDVKMKEKGDIPEGYSVSREKKERFSLILESASTNQTSMYLCASSFETSRYEQYFGPGTRLTVT.

This clonotype appeared a few times. The chain joins TRBV12-3 or TRBV12-4 to TRBJ2-5; either TRBD1 or TRBD2 may supply D (5 bases each). This CDR3 contains 14 residues. V was cut by 4 bases and J by 7 bases, with 16 bases left in between. CDR3 in amino acids: CASSWGTDLWTQYF. The CDR3 DNA reads TGTGCCAGCAGTTGGGGGACGGATTTATGGACCCAGTACTTC.

This chain links TRBV4-1 with TRBJ2-1; 7 nucleotides agree with TRBD2. There are 15 residues in the CDR3. V gave up 4 bases and J gave up 7 bases; unmatched junction bases: 10. The germline gives CDR1 MGHRA, CDR2 YSYEKL. CDR3 protein: CASSRPGLRENEQFF. CDR3 DNA sequence: TGCGCCAGCAGCCGACCGGGTCTGCGGGAGAATGAGCAGTTCTTC.

Turning to this clonotype: A much larger clone differs by one base, so this may be a read error. The chain links TRBV29-1 to TRBJ1-2; 8 bases are a match to TRBD1. Germline V gene lookup returns CDR1 SQVTM and CDR2 ANQGSEA. The CDR3 length is 14 residues. As DNA, the CDR3 is TGCAGCGTTTTTCGCGACAGGGGAGGTTATGGCCACACCTTC. Encoded protein: CSVFRDRGGYGHTF.

In its sample, this clonotype was seen a few times. This chain joins TRBV10-3 and TRBJ2-2; D gene ambiguous. Trimming pared 3 bases from V and 6 bases from J, leaving 2 bases between. Per germline, CDR1 ENHRY and CDR2 SYGVKD. There are 11 residues in the CDR3. The CDR3 loop is CAISESGELFF. The CDR3 DNA is TGTGCCATCAGTGAATCCGGGGAGCTGTTTTTT.

The rearrangement joins TRBV18 to TRBJ1-2, with TRBD1 as a possible D gene (6 bases). Deletions cut 3 bases from V and 0 bases from J, with 11 bases between. Germline assignment: CDR1 KGHSH and CDR2 LQKENI. The CDR3 spans 15 residues. The CDR3 here is CASSPVDSPNYGYTF. In DNA form, the CDR3 reads TGTGCCAGCTCACCGGTGGACAGCCCTAACTATGGCTACACCTTC.

Of note for this clonotype: Germline is not matched at one junction end, which may reflect a read error. The chain has TRBV20-1 and TRBJ1-1, with D tentatively TRBD1 (5 bases). Germline V gives CDR1 DFQATT, CDR2 SNEGSKA (reference sequence). CDR3 size: 14 residues. The CDR3 DNA sequence: TGTAGTGCTAGAGATCAGCCAGGGCTCACTGAAGCTTTCTTT. This translates into CSARDQPGLTEAFF.